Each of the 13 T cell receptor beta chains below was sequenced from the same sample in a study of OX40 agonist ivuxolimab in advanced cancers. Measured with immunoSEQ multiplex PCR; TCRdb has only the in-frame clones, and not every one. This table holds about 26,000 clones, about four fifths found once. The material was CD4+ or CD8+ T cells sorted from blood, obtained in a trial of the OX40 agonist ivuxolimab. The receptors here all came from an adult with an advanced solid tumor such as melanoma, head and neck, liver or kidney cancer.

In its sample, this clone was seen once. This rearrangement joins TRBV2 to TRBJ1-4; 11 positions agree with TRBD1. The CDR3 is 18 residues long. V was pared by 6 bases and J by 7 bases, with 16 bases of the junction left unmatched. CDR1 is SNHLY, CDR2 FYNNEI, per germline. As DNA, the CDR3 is TGTGCCAGCAGCGAAACTCCCGGGACAGGGGGAATCGGTGAAAAACTGTTTTTT. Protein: CASSETPGTGGIGEKLFF.

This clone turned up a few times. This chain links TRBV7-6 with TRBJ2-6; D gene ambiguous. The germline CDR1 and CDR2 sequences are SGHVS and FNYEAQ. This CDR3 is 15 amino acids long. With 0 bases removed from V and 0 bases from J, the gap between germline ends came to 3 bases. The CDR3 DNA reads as TGTGCCAGCAGCTTAGCGGACTCTGGGGCCAACGTCCTGACTTTC. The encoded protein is CASSLADSGANVLTF.

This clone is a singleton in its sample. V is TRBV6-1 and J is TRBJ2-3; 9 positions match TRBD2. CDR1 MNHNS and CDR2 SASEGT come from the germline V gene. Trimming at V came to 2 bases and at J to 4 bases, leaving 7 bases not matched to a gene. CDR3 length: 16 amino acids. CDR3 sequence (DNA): TGTGCCAGCAGTGAACTCGGCGGGGGGGCCGCAGATACGCAGTATTTT. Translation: CASSELGGGAADTQYF.

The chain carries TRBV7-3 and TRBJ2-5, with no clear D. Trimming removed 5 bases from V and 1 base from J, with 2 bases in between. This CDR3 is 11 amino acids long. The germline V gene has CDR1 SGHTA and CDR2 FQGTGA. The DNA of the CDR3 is TGTGCCAGCAGCATCCAAGAGACCCAGTACTTC. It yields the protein CASSIQETQYF.

CDR3 DNA sequence: TGCGCCAGCAGCTTCGACCCACGCGGGCTGGCGGATTCACCCCTCCACTTT. Amino acid sequence: CASSFDPRGLADSPLHF. The J gene is TRBJ1-6, the V gene TRBV5-1; D gene uncertain. The V gene lost 2 bases and the J gene lost 8 bases, with 20 bases spanning the gap. CDR1 SGHRS and CDR2 YFSETQ come from the germline V gene. CDR3 length: 17 amino acids.

The CDR3: CASSLWTRNTEAFF. CDR3 sequence (DNA): TGCGCCAGCAGCCTCTGGACCCGGAACACTGAAGCTTTCTTT. The chain couples TRBV5-1 to TRBJ1-1, with unresolved D. Between the trimmed V and J ends, which lost 4 bases and 1 base, there was a span of 11 bases. This CDR3 is built from 14 residues. Looked up from germline, CDR1 is SGHRS and CDR2 is YFSETQ.

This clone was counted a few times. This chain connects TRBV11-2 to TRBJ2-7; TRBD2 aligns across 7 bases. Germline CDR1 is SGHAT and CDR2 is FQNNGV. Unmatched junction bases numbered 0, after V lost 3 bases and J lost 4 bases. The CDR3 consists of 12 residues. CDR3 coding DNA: TGTGCCAGCAGCTTCGGGGGGTACGAGCAGTACTTC. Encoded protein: CASSFGGYEQYF.

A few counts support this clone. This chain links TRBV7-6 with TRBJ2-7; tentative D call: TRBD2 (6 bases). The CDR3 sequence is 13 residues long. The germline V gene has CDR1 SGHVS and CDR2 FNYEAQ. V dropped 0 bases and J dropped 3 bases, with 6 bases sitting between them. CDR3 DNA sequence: TGTGCCAGCAGCTTAGCGGGGGGCTACGAGCAGTACTTC. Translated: CASSLAGGYEQYF.

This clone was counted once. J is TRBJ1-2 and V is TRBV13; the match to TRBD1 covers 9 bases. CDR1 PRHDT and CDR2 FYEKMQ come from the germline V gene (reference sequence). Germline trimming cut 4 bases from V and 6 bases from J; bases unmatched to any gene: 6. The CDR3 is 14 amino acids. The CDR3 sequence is CASSSWTGVDGYTF. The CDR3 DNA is TGTGCCAGCAGCTCCTGGACAGGGGTCGATGGCTACACCTTC.

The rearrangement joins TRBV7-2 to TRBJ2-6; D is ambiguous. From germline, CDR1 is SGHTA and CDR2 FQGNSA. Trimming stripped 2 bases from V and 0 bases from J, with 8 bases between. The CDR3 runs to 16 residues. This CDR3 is CASSLSSGSGANVLTF. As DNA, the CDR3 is TGTGCCAGCAGCTTAAGTTCGGGCTCTGGGGCCAACGTCCTGACTTTC.

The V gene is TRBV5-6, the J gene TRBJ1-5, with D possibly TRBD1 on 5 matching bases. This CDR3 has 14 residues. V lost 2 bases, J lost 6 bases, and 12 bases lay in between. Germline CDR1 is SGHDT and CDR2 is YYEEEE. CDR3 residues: CASSFGLGTQPQHF. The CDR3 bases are TGTGCCAGCAGCTTCGGTTTGGGGACTCAGCCCCAGCATTTT.

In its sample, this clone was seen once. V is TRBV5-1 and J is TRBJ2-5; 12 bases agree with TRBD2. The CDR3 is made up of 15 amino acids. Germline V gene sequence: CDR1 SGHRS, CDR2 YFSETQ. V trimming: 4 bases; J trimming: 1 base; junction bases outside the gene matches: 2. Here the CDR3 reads CASSPSGGAQETQYF. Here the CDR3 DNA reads TGCGCCAGCAGCCCTAGCGGGGGGGCCCAAGAGACCCAGTACTTC.

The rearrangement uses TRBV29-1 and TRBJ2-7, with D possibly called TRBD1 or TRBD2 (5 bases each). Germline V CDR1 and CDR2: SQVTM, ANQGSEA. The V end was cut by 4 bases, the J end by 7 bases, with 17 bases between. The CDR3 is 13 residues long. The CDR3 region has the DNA TGCAGCGTTGGAGGGACCCTACCTCAGGAGCAGTACTTC. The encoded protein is CSVGGTLPQEQYF.